This T cell receptor beta chain was recorded in a study of early T cells in non-severe SARS-CoV-2 infection (dated by TCRdb to the early 2020s). Some background on the complete study: Because TCR sequencing was done on bulk RNA from unsorted whole blood, the alpha and beta chains could not be paired.

This clonotype was picked up many times. Which antigen it targets is not known. Qualities for individual bases were not recorded, and no much larger clone is one base off. Overall study results and their limits: VDJdb matching was skewed toward anti-spike CD8 responses and likely underestimated virus-specific expansions by missing private and CD4 specificities.

Receptor amplification or capture employed 5' RACE. Sequencing was performed on a NextSeq 500. To correct for sequencing error and PCR bias, the TCR library protocol tagged individual cDNA molecules with unique molecular identifiers. Sequencing covered both TCR alpha and beta chains, and within each sample the abundances of alpha and beta sequences were tightly co-correlated. The paper's processing steps were these. Decombinator V4 was used to perform V gene, J gene and CDR3 annotation of TCR sequences. TCRs were defined as expanded if a significant change between any two time points was detected under a Poisson model with p below 0.0001. TCR abundances were normalised to the total number of TCRs sequenced per sample and were expressed as counts per million. MAIT TCRs were defined by TRAV1-2 paired with TRAJ12, TRAJ20 or TRAJ33, and iNKT TCRs by TRAV10 paired with TRAJ18. VDJdb, accessed on 1 November 2021, was searched for TCRs annotated for CMV, EBV and SARS-CoV-2, and TCRs annotated for more than one antigen were excluded. TCRdb reran the public reads through fastp at Q25 and MiXCR, keeping productive beta chains. Here each entry gathers all rows of one CDR3 protein and keeps the most common genes and DNA. These V and J calls derive from TCRdb rather than the authors' analysis. Counted in this sample were 75,000 to 80,000 distinct CDR3 sequences; over 9% of them appeared once. The ten largest clones add up to about 4.6% of the sample.

This was a case-control study nested in a cohort of healthcare workers in London, UK, who had nasopharyngeal swab PCR tests and blood samples taken every week. Healthcare workers were recruited during the week of the UK lockdown, between 23 and 31 March 2020, and followed weekly for up to about 15 weeks. The trim is 4 bases for V and 7 bases for J, with a gap of 11 bases between the germline ends. CDR1 and CDR2 were assigned from the germline V gene (reference sequence) as LNHDA and SQIVND. Including cysteine and phenylalanine, the CDR3 has 13 amino acids. The retained sequence is limited to the CDR3, 39 bases, with the frame set at the first base.

Sequencing was carried out using whole blood. The clonotype originates from an adult who was a healthcare worker with PCR-confirmed SARS-CoV-2 infection or an uninfected control (not recorded which). The chain employs TRBV19 and TRBJ1-5; no D gene is confidently identified. The CDR3 amino acid sequence is: CASSTTREQPQHF. The bases are TGTGCCAGTAGTACTACTCGCGAACAGCCCCAGCATTTT.